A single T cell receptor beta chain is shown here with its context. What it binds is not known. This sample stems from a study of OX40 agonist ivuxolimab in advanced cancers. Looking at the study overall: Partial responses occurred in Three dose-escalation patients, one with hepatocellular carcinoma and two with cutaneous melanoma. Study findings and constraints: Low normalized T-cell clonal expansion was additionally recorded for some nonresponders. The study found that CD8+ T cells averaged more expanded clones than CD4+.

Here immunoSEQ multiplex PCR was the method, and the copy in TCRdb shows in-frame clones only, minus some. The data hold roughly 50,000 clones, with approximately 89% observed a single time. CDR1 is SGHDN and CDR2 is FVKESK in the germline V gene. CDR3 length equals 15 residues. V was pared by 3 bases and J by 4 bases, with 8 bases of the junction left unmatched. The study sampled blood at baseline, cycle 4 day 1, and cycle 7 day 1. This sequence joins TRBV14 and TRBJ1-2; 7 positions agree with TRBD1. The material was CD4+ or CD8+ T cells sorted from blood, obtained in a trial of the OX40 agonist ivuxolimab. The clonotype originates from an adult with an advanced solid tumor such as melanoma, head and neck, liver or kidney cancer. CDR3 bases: TGTGCCAGCAGCCAGACTACAGGGGATATCTATGGCTACACCTTC. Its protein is CASSQTTGDIYGYTF. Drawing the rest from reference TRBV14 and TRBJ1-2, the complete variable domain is EAGVTQFPSHSVIEKGQTVTLRCDPISGHDNLYWYRRVMGKEIKFLLHFVKESKQDESGMPNNRFLAERTGGTYSTLKVQPAELEDSGVYFCASSQTTGDIYGYTFGSGTRLTVV.